This section outlines one TCR beta chain sequence together with its context. Antigen: not known. These data are taken from a study of post-analysis software for immune sequencing data. General study findings and limits: Comparison with controls showed significantly lower normalized Chao1 diversity in multiple sclerosis patients. Four or five TRBV segments were significantly more frequent in patients than in controls. TRBV5-6, TRBV5-1 and TRBV20-1 were among these segments.

Unique molecular identifiers featured in each of the TCR beta cDNA libraries. It was from approximately 0.91 to 9.4 million T cells that some 500,000 cDNA molecules came. TCRdb ran MiXCR on the PCR reads and lists one entry per CDR3 protein. The sample has hundreds of thousands of distinct CDR3 sequences, approximately 53% seen once. This CDR3 has 16 residues. After removal of 8 bases from V and 1 base from J, the junction contained 9 bases not matched to a gene. This clonotype originated in a girl aged 10-17 years with multiple sclerosis. The rearrangement links TRBV12-3 or TRBV12-4 to TRBJ2-1; 9 bases map to TRBD2. The sample comprised blood. This CDR3 is CASSGSGGPSYNEQFF. CDR3 bases: TGTGCCAGCTCGGGTAGCGGGGGCCCATCCTACAATGAGCAGTTCTTC.